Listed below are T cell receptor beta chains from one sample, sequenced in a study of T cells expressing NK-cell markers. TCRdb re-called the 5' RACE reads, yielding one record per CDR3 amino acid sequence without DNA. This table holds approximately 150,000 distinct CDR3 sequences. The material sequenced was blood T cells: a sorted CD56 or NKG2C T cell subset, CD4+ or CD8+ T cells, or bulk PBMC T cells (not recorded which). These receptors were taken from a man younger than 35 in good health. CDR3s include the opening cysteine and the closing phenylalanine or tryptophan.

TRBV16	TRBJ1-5	CASSRGNNQPQHF
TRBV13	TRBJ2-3	CASSELSTDTQYF
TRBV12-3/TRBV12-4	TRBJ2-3	CASSPGDSTDTQYF
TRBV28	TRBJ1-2	CASSADRTPLGGYTF
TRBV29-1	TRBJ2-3	CSVEFTGLSLDTQYF
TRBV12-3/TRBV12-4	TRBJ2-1	CASTHHTRVYNEQFF
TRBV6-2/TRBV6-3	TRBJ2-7	CASSYKDRGRYEQYF
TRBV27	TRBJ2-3	CASRPGTSGTDTQYF
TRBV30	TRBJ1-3	CAWASGDSGNTIYF
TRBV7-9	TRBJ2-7	CASSLDPPTSGLYEQYF
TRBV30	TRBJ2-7	CAWGGESPEQYF
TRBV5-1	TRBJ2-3	CASSLDPAGGADTQYF
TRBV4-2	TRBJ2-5	CASSQDPGETQYF
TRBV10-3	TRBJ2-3	CAISPGQGADTQYF